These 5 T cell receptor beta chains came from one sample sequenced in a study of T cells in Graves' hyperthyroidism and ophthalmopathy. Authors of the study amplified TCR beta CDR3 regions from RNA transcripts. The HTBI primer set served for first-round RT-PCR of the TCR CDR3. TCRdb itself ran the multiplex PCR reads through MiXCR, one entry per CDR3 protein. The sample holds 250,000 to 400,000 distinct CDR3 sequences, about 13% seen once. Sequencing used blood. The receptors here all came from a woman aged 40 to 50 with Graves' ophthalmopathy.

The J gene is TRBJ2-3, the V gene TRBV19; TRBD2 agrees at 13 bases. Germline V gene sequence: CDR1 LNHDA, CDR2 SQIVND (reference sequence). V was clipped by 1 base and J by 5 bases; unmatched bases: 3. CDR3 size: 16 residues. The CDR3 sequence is CASSIGTSGSIDTQYF. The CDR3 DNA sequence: TGTGCCAGTAGTATAGGGACTAGCGGGAGTATAGATACGCAGTATTTT.

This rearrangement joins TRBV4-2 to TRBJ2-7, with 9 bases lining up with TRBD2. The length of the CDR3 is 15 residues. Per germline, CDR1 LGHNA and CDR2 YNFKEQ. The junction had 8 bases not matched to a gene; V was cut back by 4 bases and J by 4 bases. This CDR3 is CASSPTDSGGYEQYF. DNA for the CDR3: TGTGCCAGCAGCCCCACGGATAGCGGGGGATACGAGCAGTACTTC.

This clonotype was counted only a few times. The CDR3 is CASSSRLAGGPSTDTQYF. For the CDR3, the DNA is TGTGCCAGCAGCTCTCGACTAGCGGGGGGCCCGAGCACAGATACGCAGTATTTT. This sequence joins TRBV13 and TRBJ2-3, with 13 bases lining up with TRBD2. This CDR3 is built from 18 residues. The V gene's germline CDR1 is PRHDT and CDR2 FYEKMQ (reference sequence). Trimming removed 4 bases from V and 0 bases from J; junction bases left unmatched: 7.

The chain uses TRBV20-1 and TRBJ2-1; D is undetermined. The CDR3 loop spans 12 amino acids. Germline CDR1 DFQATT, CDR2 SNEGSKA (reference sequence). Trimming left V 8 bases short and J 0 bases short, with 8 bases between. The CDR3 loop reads CSSGPSYNEQFF. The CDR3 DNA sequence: TGCAGTTCCGGTCCCTCCTACAATGAGCAGTTCTTC.

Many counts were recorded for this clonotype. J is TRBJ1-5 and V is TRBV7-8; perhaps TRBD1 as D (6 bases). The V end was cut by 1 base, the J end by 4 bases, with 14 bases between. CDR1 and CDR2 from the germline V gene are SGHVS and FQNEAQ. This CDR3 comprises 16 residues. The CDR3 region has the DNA TGTGCCAGCAGCTTAGGGGGCAGGGGCGGTAATCAGCCCCAGCATTTT. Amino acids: CASSLGGRGGNQPQHF.